These T cell receptor beta chains were read from a single sample in a study of shared clonotypes between healthy human individuals. Assay used: immunoSEQ multiplex PCR; TCRdb lists only in-frame clones, some missing. The data hold about 1.1 million clones, with 70% to 80% observed a single time. Sequenced input: memory CD4+ T cells from PBMCs. All receptors come from a man younger than 35 in good health. Some clones in this sample may be carry-over from other donors' samples. CDR3s include the opening cysteine and the closing phenylalanine or tryptophan.

v_call	j_call	cdr3_aa
TRBV5-1	TRBJ1-2	CASSSSGTGNYGYTF
TRBV6-1	TRBJ2-7	CASREGTGGSF
TRBV7-2	TRBJ1-3	CASSRDPSGNTIYF
TRBV4-1	TRBJ2-3	CASSPRTSERTTQYF
TRBV23-1	TRBJ2-1	CASSSGSVYNEQFF
TRBV29-1	TRBJ2-5	CSVDATGNQETQYF
TRBV6-5	TRBJ2-7	CASMPGRGYEQYF
TRBV9	TRBJ2-5	CASSGLAGYQETQYF
TRBV5-6	TRBJ2-2	CASSLGDSGELFF
TRBV29-1	TRBJ2-3	CSVRTQDTQYF
TRBV7-2	TRBJ2-2	CASSVNMGQGNGELFF
TRBV11-2	TRBJ2-3	CASSLIRERTDTQYF
TRBV6-6	.	CASSYSSPYEQYF
TRBV21-1	TRBJ1-2	CASSVKDADGYTF
TRBV6-1	TRBJ1-2	CASSEGMTENYGYTF
TRBV25-1	TRBJ2-3	CASSEHASRKDTQYF
TRBV19	TRBJ1-5	CASSIEGRQPQHF
TRBV9	TRBJ2-1	CASSSTWRSSSYNEQFF
TRBV14	TRBJ2-1	CASSQRLVSYNEQFF
TRBV30	TRBJ1-2	CAWSPGAYGYTF
TRBV7-2	TRBJ2-1	CASSLAGGIEQFF
TRBV6-1	TRBJ2-7	CASSAYRTSSYEQYF
TRBV2	TRBJ1-1	CASSASGAPNTEAFF
TRBV7-3	TRBJ2-1	CASSLRGKSSYNEQFF
TRBV9	TRBJ2-5	CASSRNGPETQYF
TRBV5-1	TRBJ1-5	CASSSTGLSNQPQHF
TRBV5-1	TRBJ2-3	CASSRAVGIDTQYF
TRBV25-1	TRBJ1-1	CASKGHLNTEAFF
TRBV28	TRBJ1-2	CASSTNSPPYGYTF
TRBV18	TRBJ1-1	CASSHDMGTGGSAFF
TRBV11-2	TRBJ1-3	CASRTSGGNTIYF
TRBV5-4	TRBJ1-2	CASSNHRDRESYGYTF
TRBV2	TRBJ2-7	CASSDGLALYEQYF
TRBV5-8	TRBJ1-1	CASSLQSGKGAEAFF
TRBV7-9	TRBJ2-7	CASRAVGDEQYF
TRBV28	TRBJ2-1	CASSFWQGELGSYNEQFF
TRBV5-1	TRBJ1-2	CASSLELGQRGGYTF
TRBV5-1	TRBJ1-2	CASSLGPRTDGYTF
TRBV5-1	TRBJ1-2	CASSLGPGTGRYGYTF
TRBV27	TRBJ1-5	CASSPNSNQPQHF
TRBV5-1	TRBJ2-1	CASSLRLAGNEQFF
TRBV28	TRBJ1-1	CASSQLNTEAFF
TRBV27	TRBJ1-5	CASSLSGNNQPQHF
TRBV5-8	TRBJ1-2	CASSSDGQIYYGYTF
TRBV2	TRBJ2-1	CASEFSAYNEQFF
TRBV28	TRBJ1-3	CASKRQTLGNTIYF
TRBV30	.	CAWSVLWFNEQYF
TRBV7-8	TRBJ1-5	CASSLGQGENQLQHF
TRBV6-6	TRBJ1-2	CASGQPGGGYTF
TRBV2	TRBJ2-1	CASSEGFLAGRFRNEQFF
TRBV5-4	TRBJ1-3	CASSLDPVSGNTIYF
TRBV7-9	TRBJ1-4	CASSASGGRNEKLFF
TRBV6-1	TRBJ2-5	CATSYRRQETQYF
TRBV27	TRBJ1-1	CASSVSPKGNTEAFF
TRBV6-5	TRBJ1-1	CASSYPPAVHTEAFF
TRBV28	TRBJ1-2	CASSSPGTGVNYGYTF
TRBV4-2	TRBJ2-2	CASSPLVAGDTGELFF
TRBV5-1	TRBJ2-1	CASSLGYMGDQKRNEQFF